This T cell receptor (beta chain) was recorded in a study of blood T cell repertoires in COVID-19. Enrolled through a virtual design, the participants were between roughly 18 and 89 years of age and came from around 25 US areas. Each participant's cohort was designated according to participant-reported clinical history. Germline-derived CDR1 and CDR2 are SQVTM and ANQGSEA. This CDR3 has 13 residues. V was pared by 3 bases and J by 5 bases, with 2 bases of the junction left unmatched. As originally analysed: Reference gene primer amplification in the assay estimated nucleated cell counts. Sequencing was performed with immunoSEQ multiplex PCR; in TCRdb, only in-frame clones are kept and a portion is missing. V and J calls and clone size are given by that table; D and trimming were obtained from the DNA. The data show approximately 140,000 clones, approximately 88% seen once.

The sequence derives from a man aged 40-49 years with acute COVID-19. Material: PBMCs or T cells enriched from blood (not recorded which). The chain links TRBV29-1 to TRBJ2-5, with 11 bases fitting TRBD1. CDR3 amino acids: CSVDWTGGETQYF. The CDR3 DNA sequence: TGCAGCGTTGATTGGACAGGGGGCGAGACCCAGTACTTC.